Each of the 4 T cell receptor beta chains below was sequenced from the same sample in a study of blood T cell repertoires in COVID-19 (TCRdb year 2020). The library relied on the immunoSEQ multiplex PCR assay. Here the immuneACCESS table is served through TCRdb, limited to in-frame sequences with V and J called. Missing clones are a known gap in these copies; in checked studies unresolved V genes cover under half, and the rest lacks a known reason. The sample table holds some 130,000 clones, of which about 72% were seen once. The ten largest clonotypes hold 1.5% to 2% of the sample. The specimen was peripheral blood. These receptors were taken from a woman in her seventies with acute or convalescent COVID-19.

The CDR3, as DNA: TGTGCCAGCGACCTTGGGGGCGCGGGGAACACTGAAGCTTTCTTT. It specifies CASDLGGAGNTEAFF. The rearrangement links TRBV6-5 to TRBJ1-1; a weak D match, TRBD1 (6 bases). CDR3 length: 15 residues. Germline assignment: CDR1 MNHEY and CDR2 SVGAGI. Trimming took off 8 bases at V and 1 base at J, with 17 bases between the two ends.

The chain joins TRBV6-2 or TRBV6-3 to TRBJ2-3; 12 positions agree with TRBD2. This CDR3 has 16 amino acids. The ends lost 5 bases at V and 5 bases at J; junction bases unmatched: 8. Germline lookup yields CDR1 MNHEY and CDR2 SVGEGT. CDR3 nucleotides: TGTGCCAGCAGTACCCTAGCGGGGGGGCCTGTAGATACGCAGTATTTT. Its translation is CASSTLAGGPVDTQYF.

V usage is TRBV5-8 and J usage is TRBJ2-2, with 15 bases lining up with TRBD2. V lost 7 bases to trimming and J lost 8 bases; unmatched junction nucleotides: 6. Germline-derived CDR1 and CDR2 are SGHTS and YDEGEE. The CDR3 loop spans 15 amino acids. CDR3 in DNA: TGTGCCAGCGGCCCGGGACTAGCGGGAGGAGGGGAGCTGTTTTTT. As protein: CASGPGLAGGGELFF.

This clone has a single count. CDR3 coding DNA: TGTGCCATCAGGAGACAGGGGGCAGCTGGGGCCAACGTCCTGACTTTC. The encoded protein is CAIRRQGAAGANVLTF. The V and J genes are TRBV10-3 and TRBJ2-6, with 10 nucleotides matching TRBD1. Unmatched junction bases numbered 4, after V lost 6 bases and J lost 2 bases. This CDR3 is built from 16 residues. CDR1 is ENHRY, CDR2 SYGVKD, per germline.